This entry describes one T cell receptor beta chain. This clonotype came up a few times. Its antigen target is currently unknown. One base away there is no much larger clone; base qualities are not given. This sample's time point label indicates: pre-pandemic baseline sample and day 111 after first positive SARS-CoV-2 test. The data originate from a study of kidney transplant recipient with SARS-CoV-2 infection (dated by TCRdb to the early 2020s). The sequencer was an Illumina MiSeq. Profiling of the peripheral T cell repertoire targeted human TCRbeta genes. On the study's bioinformatics: To account for variability over time, differences in clonotype abundance were tested using beta-binomial modelling. Clonotypes that had expanded were screened against the ImmuneCODE reference database of SARS-CoV-2-associated TCRs and mapped onto regions of the viral genome. Further repertoire analyses covered TRBV gene usage, CDR3 length, CDR3 amino acid overlap between time points, clonotype abundance distributions and Jaccard similarity. The public reads were quality trimmed at Q25 with fastp and then assembled into clones with MiXCR by TCRdb, keeping productive beta chains. Entries are consolidated by CDR3 protein sequence, retaining the most common genes and DNA. V and J calls and clone size were set by TCRdb, not the authors. The sample contains fewer than 250,000 distinct CDR3 sequences, about 28% of them found a single time. The top ten hold roughly 7.3% of the sample.

Germline trimming amounts to 4 bases on V and 6 bases on J, with 11 as the count of junction bases outside the gene matches. From the germline V gene, CDR1 is SGHTA and CDR2 is FQGNSA. The CDR3 spans 16 residues, from the cysteine through the phenylalanine. CDR3 DNA is the only sequence kept; it has 48 bases, read in frame from the first base. The material sequenced was a blood sample, taken at baseline and on roughly day 110 from a kidney transplant recipient. The rearranged chain carries TRBV7-2 and TRBJ2-2, with TRBD1 matching 7 junction bases. The source is a male patient aged 30 to 39 who had COVID-19 and was a kidney transplant recipient. After a transplant, some T cells may have been passed on by the graft donor. The bases read TGTGCCAGCAGCTATCACAGGGGTCTGAGGCCCGGGGAGCTGTTTTTT. Translated, this gives CASSYHRGLRPGELFF.